This TCR beta chain is drawn from a study of blood T cell repertoires in COVID-19. Across the study: Material from acute and convalescent COVID-19 was sourced from the United States, Italy and Spain.

Germline V CDR1 and CDR2: LNHNV, YYDKDF (reference sequence). V lost 0 bases, J lost 5 bases, and 7 bases lay in between. This CDR3 region has 13 residues. The authors' processing: The assay estimated nucleated cells by amplifying reference gene primers. Assay: immunoSEQ multiplex PCR; the TCRdb copy retains only in-frame clones and omits some. V and J calls plus clone size are reproduced from that table; the DNA served to infer D and trimming. The table records under 50,000 clones, less than 85% of them present only once. The TCR was taken from a man aged 65 to 85 with acute or convalescent COVID-19. Sequencing used peripheral blood. The chain couples TRBV15 to TRBJ2-5; no reliable D call. Here the CDR3 reads CATSRDGAETQYF. CDR3 DNA sequence: TGTGCCACCAGCAGAGATGGAGCGGAGACCCAGTACTTC.